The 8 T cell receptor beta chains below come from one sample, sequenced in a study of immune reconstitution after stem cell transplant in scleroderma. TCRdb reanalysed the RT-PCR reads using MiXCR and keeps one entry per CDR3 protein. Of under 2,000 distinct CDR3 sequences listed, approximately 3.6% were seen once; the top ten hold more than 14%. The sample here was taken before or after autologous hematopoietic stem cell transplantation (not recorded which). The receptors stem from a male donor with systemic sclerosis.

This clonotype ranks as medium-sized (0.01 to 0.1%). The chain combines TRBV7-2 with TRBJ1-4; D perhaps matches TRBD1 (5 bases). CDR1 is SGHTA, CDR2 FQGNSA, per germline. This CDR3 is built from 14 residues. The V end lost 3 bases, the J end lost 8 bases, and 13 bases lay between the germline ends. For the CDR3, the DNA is TGTGCCAGCAGCTTGGCAGGGATCGGGGAAAAACTGTTTTTT. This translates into CASSLAGIGEKLFF.

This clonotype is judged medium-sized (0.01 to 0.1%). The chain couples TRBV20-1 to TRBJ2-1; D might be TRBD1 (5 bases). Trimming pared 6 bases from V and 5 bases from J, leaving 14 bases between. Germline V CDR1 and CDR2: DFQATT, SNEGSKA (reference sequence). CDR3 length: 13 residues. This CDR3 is CSAYATVHNEQFF. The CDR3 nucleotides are TGCAGTGCCTACGCGACAGTTCACAATGAGCAGTTCTTC.

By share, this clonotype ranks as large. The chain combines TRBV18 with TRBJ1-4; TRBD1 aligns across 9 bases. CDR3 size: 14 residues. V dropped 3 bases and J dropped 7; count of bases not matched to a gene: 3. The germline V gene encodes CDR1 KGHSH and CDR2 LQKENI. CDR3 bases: TGTGCCAGCTCACCTGGGACAGGGACTGAAAAACTGTTTTTT. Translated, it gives CASSPGTGTEKLFF. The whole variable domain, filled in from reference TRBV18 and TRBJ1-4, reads NAGVMQNPRHLVRRRGQEARLRCSPMKGHSHVYWYRQLPEEGLKFMVYLQKENIIDESGMPKERFSAEFPKEGPSILRIQQVVRGDSAAYFCASSPGTGTEKLFFGSGTQLSVL.

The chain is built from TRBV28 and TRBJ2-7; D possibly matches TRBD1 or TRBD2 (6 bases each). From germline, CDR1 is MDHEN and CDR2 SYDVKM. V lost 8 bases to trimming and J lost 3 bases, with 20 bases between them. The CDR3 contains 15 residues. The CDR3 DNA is TGTGCCAGCGGATTTCGGGGGCCCACATACTACGAGCAGTACTTC. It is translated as CASGFRGPTYYEQYF.

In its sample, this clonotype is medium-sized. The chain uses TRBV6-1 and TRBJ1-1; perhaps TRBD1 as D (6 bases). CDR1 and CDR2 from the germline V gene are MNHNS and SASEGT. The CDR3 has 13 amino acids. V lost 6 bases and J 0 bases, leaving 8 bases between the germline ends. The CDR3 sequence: CASSGQLNTEAFF. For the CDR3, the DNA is TGTGCCAGCAGCGGACAGCTGAACACTGAAGCTTTCTTT.

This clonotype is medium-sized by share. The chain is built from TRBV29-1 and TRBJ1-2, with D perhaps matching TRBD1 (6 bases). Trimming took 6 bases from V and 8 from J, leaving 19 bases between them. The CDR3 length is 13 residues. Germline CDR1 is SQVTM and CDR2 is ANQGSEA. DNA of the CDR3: TGCAGCGTCGCCCTTTCCAGGGGTGAAGGCTACACCTTC. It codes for CSVALSRGEGYTF.

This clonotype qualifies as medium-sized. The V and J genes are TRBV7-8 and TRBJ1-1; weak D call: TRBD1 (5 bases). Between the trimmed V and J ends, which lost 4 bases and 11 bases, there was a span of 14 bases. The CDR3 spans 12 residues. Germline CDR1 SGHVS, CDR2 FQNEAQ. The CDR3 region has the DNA TGTGCCAGCAGCTATGACGGGGGTCCCGCTTTCTTT. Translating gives CASSYDGGPAFF.

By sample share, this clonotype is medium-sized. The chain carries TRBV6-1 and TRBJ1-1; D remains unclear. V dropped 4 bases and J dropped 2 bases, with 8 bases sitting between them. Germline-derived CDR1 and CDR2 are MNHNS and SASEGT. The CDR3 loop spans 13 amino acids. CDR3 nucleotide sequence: TGTGCCAGCAGTGTTTCGGCCAACACTGAAGCTTTCTTT. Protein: CASSVSANTEAFF.